This T cell receptor beta chain was found in a study of response to subunit inactivated influenza vaccine listed by TCRdb under 2018. Turning to the overall study: Deep quantitative profiling of the T cell receptor repertoire was used in the study to follow responses to a trivalent subunit inactivated influenza vaccine. What the research found in general, with its limitations: It was suggested by the authors that each seasonal influenza vaccination may recruit only a limited number of new T cells.

Libraries were made using RT-PCR. TCRdb lists the instrument as Illumina HiSeq 2500. TCRdb reanalyzed the raw reads on its own, using fastp at Q25 for trimming and MiXCR for clone calling, and kept in-frame beta chains. When rows share a CDR3 protein, they turn into one entry using the most common DNA and genes. This sample lists hundreds of thousands of distinct CDR3 sequences; approximately 15% were detected once. Approximately 6.5% of the sample is held by the ten biggest clonotypes. Trimming removed 0 bases from V and 2 bases from J, leaving 12 bases between the germline ends. Including cysteine and phenylalanine, the CDR3 has 15 amino acids. CDR3 DNA only is kept here, 45 bases in frame from base 1. The germline V gene sets CDR1 to SGHRS and CDR2 to YFSETQ. As for this clonotype: Its antigen has not been determined. No much larger clonotype is one base removed from it; base qualities were not supplied.

The sequences come from PBMCs from blood, collected roughly 15 days before vaccination. This sequence originates from a man aged 45-65 years who received an inactivated influenza vaccine. Donor details come from another sample of the same person, matched by shared clones. The chain was built from TRBV5-1 and TRBJ2-7; the D gene is perhaps TRBD2, from 6 matching bases. The CDR3 region: CASSLDGREAYEQYF. The DNA reads TGCGCCAGCAGCTTGGATGGCAGGGAGGCCTACGAGCAGTACTTC.